This T cell receptor (beta chain) was captured by sequencing in a study of blood T cell repertoires in COVID-19. Sequenced by immunoSEQ multiplex PCR; TCRdb stores in-frame clones only, minus some. The data show fewer than 500,000 clones, approximately 90% seen once. Sequencing was performed on peripheral blood. This TCR was recovered from a woman in her thirties with acute or convalescent COVID-19.

CDR3 in DNA: TGTGCCAGCACCTCGGACAGGGAAGGCTACACCTTC. Its translation: CASTSDREGYTF. The chain recombines TRBV28 with TRBJ1-2; 8 positions match TRBD1. The CDR3 loop spans 12 amino acids. From germline, CDR1 is MDHEN and CDR2 SYDVKM. The J segment lost 8 bases and the V segment lost 7 bases, leaving 6 bases of the junction unmatched.